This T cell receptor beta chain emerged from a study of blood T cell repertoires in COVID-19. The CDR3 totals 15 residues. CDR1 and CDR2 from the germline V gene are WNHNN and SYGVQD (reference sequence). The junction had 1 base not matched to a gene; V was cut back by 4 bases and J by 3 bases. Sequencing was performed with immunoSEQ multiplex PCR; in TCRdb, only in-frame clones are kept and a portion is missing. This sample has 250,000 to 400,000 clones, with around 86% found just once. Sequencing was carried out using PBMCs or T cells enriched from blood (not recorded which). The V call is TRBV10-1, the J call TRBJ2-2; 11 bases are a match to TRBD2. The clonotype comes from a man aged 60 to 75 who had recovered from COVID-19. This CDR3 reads CASSGLAGYTGELFF. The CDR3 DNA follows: TGCGCCAGCAGTGGACTAGCGGGATACACCGGGGAGCTGTTTTTT.